A single sample is the source of the 10 T cell receptor beta chains below, sequenced in a study of T cells after yellow fever vaccination (dated by TCRdb to the late 2010s). The treatment or condition label, as the study defines it: live attenuated yellow fever vaccine strain. The receptor library was made with 5' RACE. TCRdb lists the instrument as Illumina NovaSeq 6000. Through fastp at Q25 and MiXCR, TCRdb rebuilt clones from the public reads, retaining in-frame beta chains. For every CDR3 protein sequence, its rows merge into one entry that carries the most common genes and DNA. For this sample there are about 120,000 distinct CDR3 sequences; roughly 10% appear just once. Around 40% of the sample comes from the top ten. This material consisted of CD8+ T cells sorted from PBMCs, taken on the day of the yellow fever booster vaccination. The receptors were sampled from a man younger than 35 who received the YFV17D yellow fever vaccine.

This clonotype was seen more than once but under ten times. The chain combines TRBV4-3 with TRBJ2-3; D unclear. CDR1 LGHNA and CDR2 YSLEER come from the germline V gene. V was trimmed by 0 bases and J by 2 bases, leaving 15 bases between them. The CDR3 contains 17 residues. CDR3 nucleotides: TGCGCCAGCAGCCAAGAACCTGCGTCGGACCCCACAGATACGCAGTATTTT. Residues: CASSQEPASDPTDTQYF.

The table lists this clonotype with a few counts. The chain is built from TRBV5-1 and TRBJ2-5; tentatively, D is TRBD1 (6 bases). V was trimmed by 4 bases and J by 9 bases, leaving 22 bases between them. CDR3 length: 15 residues. Germline assignment: CDR1 SGHRS and CDR2 YFSETQ. Here the CDR3 reads CASSQTGQSPGAQYF. CDR3 sequence (DNA): TGCGCCAGCAGCCAAACGGGACAATCCCCGGGTGCCCAGTACTTC.

The V and J genes are TRBV20-1 and TRBJ2-7, with D possibly called TRBD1 or TRBD2 (5 bases each). The CDR3 totals 14 residues. Looked up from germline, CDR1 is DFQATT and CDR2 is SNEGSKA (reference sequence). Trimming cost V 6 bases and J 2 bases, with 17 bases left between them. The DNA of the CDR3 is TGCAGTGCCAAGCTCCGGGACCCTCCCTACGAGCAGTACTTC. Residues: CSAKLRDPPYEQYF.

The rearrangement joins TRBV4-3 to TRBJ2-1; 11 bases match TRBD2. The V segment lost 0 bases and the J segment 10 bases; nucleotides outside the gene matches: 11. CDR1 LGHNA and CDR2 YSLEER come from the germline V gene. This CDR3 has 17 residues. The CDR3 DNA sequence: TGCGCCAGCAGCCAAGACCCTGGGACTAGCGGCCCAGTAGAGCAGTTCTTC. Amino acids: CASSQDPGTSGPVEQFF.

This clonotype appeared a few times. The J gene is TRBJ2-5, the V gene TRBV2; 8 bases align to TRBD2. The junction had 9 bases not matched to a gene; V was cut back by 6 bases and J by 3 bases. The CDR3 has 15 amino acids. CDR1 and CDR2 (germline): SNHLY, FYNNEI. The CDR3 DNA reads TGTGCCAGCAGCGTACCACTAGCGGACAAAGAGACCCAGTACTTC. It codes for CASSVPLADKETQYF.

This clonotype was counted between two and nine times. The V gene is TRBV5-1, the J gene TRBJ2-3; a possible D gene is TRBD2 (6 bases). CDR1 is SGHRS, CDR2 YFSETQ, per germline. This CDR3 contains 16 residues. The ends were cut back, 0 bases at V and 1 base at J, with 12 bases in the middle. The CDR3 bases are TGCGCCAGCAGCTTGGCCCTGGGCGGGGGCACAGATACGCAGTATTTT. Translation: CASSLALGGGTDTQYF. The full variable domain, completed using reference TRBV5-1 and TRBJ2-3, is KAGVTQTPRYLIKTRGQQVTLSCSPISGHRSVSWYQQTPGQGLQFLFEYFSETQRNKGNFPGRFSGRQFSNSRSEMNVSTLELGDSALYLCASSLALGGGTDTQYFGPGTRLTVL.

The chain recombines TRBV20-1 with TRBJ2-1; D unclear. CDR1 is DFQATT, CDR2 SNEGSKA, per germline (reference sequence). The germline V and J ends were trimmed by 3 bases and 0 bases, with 12 bases remaining between them. The CDR3 loop spans 15 amino acids. The CDR3 nucleotides read TGCAGTGCTAGTACCCGATGGAGCTCCTACAATGAGCAGTTCTTC. It codes for CSASTRWSSYNEQFF.

The genes are TRBV6-1 and TRBJ2-7; possible D gene TRBD1, 6 bases. The V and J ends lost 1 base and 5 bases respectively, with 9 bases between them. The germline V gene has CDR1 MNHNS and CDR2 SASEGT. The CDR3 has 13 residues. The CDR3: CASSEGRGNEQYV. For the CDR3, the DNA is TGTGCCAGCAGTGAAGGAAGGGGGAACGAGCAGTACGTC.

This chain links TRBV7-9 with TRBJ2-3; 8 bases map to TRBD2. The V gene's germline CDR1 is SEHNR and CDR2 FQNEAQ (reference sequence). There are 17 residues in the CDR3. Germline trimming cut 6 bases from V and 1 base from J; bases unmatched to any gene: 12. For the CDR3, the DNA is TGTGCCAGCAGGAGCGGGGGAGTCTTTGTCGGCACAGATACGCAGTATTTT. Amino acid sequence: CASRSGGVFVGTDTQYF.

This clonotype has just a few counts. The chain is built from TRBV21-1 and TRBJ2-3. TRBV21-1 is a documented pseudogene. This CDR3 has 15 residues. CDR3 in amino acids: CASSKCAQRTDTQYF. DNA of the CDR3: TGTGCCAGCAGCAAATGTGCCCAGAGGACAGATACGCAGTATTTT.